This T cell receptor beta chain was captured in a study of blood T cells in healthy people across ages. Study-wide results and limits: Expanded clonotype shifts may have been confounded, as the donors had an unknown CMV status. Fewer expanded clones and more diversity marked long-lived versus aged donors.

Through a sample-barcoded 5' primer and a J-beta primer mix, a second PCR was run for roughly 6 to 12 cycles. Each CDR3 protein is one row after TCRdb ran MiXCR on the 5' RACE reads. The sample shows 1.8 million or so distinct CDR3 sequences, 30% to 40% of them seen only once. Donation came from healthy Caucasian individuals in Russia who were aged about 6 to 100. The germline CDR1 and CDR2 sequences are SGHVS and FQNEAQ. V was clipped by 6 bases and J by 9 bases, with 21 bases between them. The CDR3 totals 14 residues. Remarks on this clonotype: Its antigen is unidentified.

Sequenced input: blood. This chain uses TRBV7-8 with TRBJ2-7; D is possibly TRBD2 (6 bases). This sequence was found in a human donor in good health. The CDR3 region is CASSPGTSYNGQYF. The DNA of the CDR3 is TGTGCCAGCAGTCCCGGGACTTCCTACAATGGGCAGTACTTC.